A single sample gave rise to the 18 T cell receptor beta chains below, sequenced in a study of blood T cell repertoires in COVID-19. This table comes from immunoSEQ multiplex PCR, and its TCRdb copy is limited to in-frame clones, with some not included. The sample lists a few hundred thousand clones; 80% to 85% were seen once. The sequenced sample consisted of peripheral blood. The receptors derive from an older person with COVID-19, enrolled during active disease.

This clone was seen a single time. The chain employs TRBV2 and TRBJ1-2; D is uncertain. Germline assignment: CDR1 SNHLY and CDR2 FYNNEI. There are 16 residues in the CDR3. Trimming took 4 bases from V and 8 from J, leaving 23 bases between them. The chain's CDR3 is CASSVTRASFAEGYTF. DNA of the CDR3: TGTGCCAGCAGTGTCACGCGGGCTTCATTCGCGGAAGGCTACACCTTC.

The chain is built from TRBV6-6 and TRBJ2-1; a possible D gene is TRBD2 (6 bases). The germline V and J ends were trimmed by 6 bases and 10 bases, with 19 bases remaining between them. The CDR3 extends over 14 amino acids. The germline CDR1 and CDR2 sequences are MNHNY and SVGAGI (reference sequence). This chain's CDR3 is CASSRSGRNEEQFF. The CDR3 DNA reads TGTGCCAGCAGCAGATCCGGGAGAAATGAGGAGCAGTTCTTC.

CDR3: CASSVVLAANEQFF. The CDR3 coding sequence is TGTGCCAGCAGCGTAGTACTAGCGGCCAATGAGCAGTTCTTC. The rearrangement uses TRBV9 and TRBJ2-1; 8 positions agree with TRBD2. The CDR3 length is 14 residues. Trimming took 0 bases from V and 6 from J; bases not matched to a gene: 2. Germline V gives CDR1 SGDLS, CDR2 YYNGEE.

This clone has just one count. This chain links TRBV6-6 with TRBJ2-1, with D perhaps matching TRBD1 (7 bases). Germline V CDR1 and CDR2: MNHNY, SVGAGI (reference sequence). Trimming shortened V by 7 bases and J by 6 bases, and 13 bases separated the two germline ends. This CDR3 region has 13 residues. CDR3 region: CASNRQGLNEQFF. CDR3 bases: TGTGCCAGCAATCGACAGGGACTCAATGAGCAGTTCTTC.

CDR3 in DNA: TGTGCCACCAGCAGAGGTCTAACGGGAATTTCCAATGAGCAGTTCTTC. This gives the protein CATSRGLTGISNEQFF. The chain employs TRBV15 and TRBJ2-1; tentatively, D is TRBD2 (5 bases). In germline, CDR1 is LNHNV, CDR2 YYDKDF (reference sequence). This CDR3 has 16 amino acids. V shed 1 base and J shed 6 bases, with 16 bases lying between them.

The chain uses TRBV28 and TRBJ1-3; a possible D gene is TRBD1 (5 bases). V lost 1 base, J lost 0 bases, and 7 bases lay in between. CDR3 length equals 15 residues. CDR1 MDHEN and CDR2 SYDVKM come from the germline V gene. DNA for the CDR3: TGTGCCAGCAGTTTATCCGGGGGCTCTGGAAACACCATATATTTT. Amino acids: CASSLSGGSGNTIYF.

CDR3 in DNA: TGTGCCAGCAGTCCTTTCCCGGGACAGGGGGCATCTGAGCAGTACTTC. Translated: CASSPFPGQGASEQYF. The V call is TRBV28, the J call TRBJ2-7; 12 nucleotides agree with TRBD1. Germline trimming cut 5 bases from V and 7 bases from J; bases unmatched to any gene: 12. The CDR3 is 16 amino acids. Per germline, CDR1 MDHEN and CDR2 SYDVKM.

V and J are TRBV19 and TRBJ1-4; 8 bases align to TRBD1. Germline lookup yields CDR1 LNHDA and CDR2 SQIVND (reference sequence). The CDR3 covers 15 residues. V lost 9 bases to trimming and J lost 5 bases; unmatched junction nucleotides: 11. The CDR3 region has the DNA TGTGCCAGCCGATCAGGGGGCGCGGTCAATGAAAAACTGTTTTTT. Amino acids: CASRSGGAVNEKLFF.

The CDR3 coding sequence is TGTGCCAGCAGCCGCCTAGCGAGCACAGATACGCAGTATTTT. Protein: CASSRLASTDTQYF. The chain employs TRBV11-2 and TRBJ2-3; weak D call: TRBD2 (6 bases). Germline V lookup: CDR1 SGHAT, CDR2 FQNNGV. The V and J ends lost 5 bases and 0 bases respectively, with 9 bases between them. The CDR3 covers 14 residues.

The V call is TRBV7-8, the J call TRBJ1-2, with unresolved D. This CDR3 has 15 residues. V was trimmed by 2 bases and J by 2 bases, leaving 12 bases between them. In germline, CDR1 is SGHVS, CDR2 FQNEAQ. In nucleotides, the CDR3 is TGTGCCAGCAGCTTATCCAGTATATTAAACTATGGCTACACCTTC. This sequence encodes CASSLSSILNYGYTF.

This rearrangement joins TRBV7-9 to TRBJ2-5, with 10 bases aligning to TRBD1. This CDR3 contains 15 residues. Germline V gene sequence: CDR1 SEHNR, CDR2 FQNEAQ (reference sequence). V lost 3 bases and J lost 5; bases outside the gene matches: 6. CDR3 DNA: TGTGCCAGCAGCTTCCGACAGGGGGCAGAGGAGACCCAGTACTTC. The encoded protein is CASSFRQGAEETQYF.

This chain connects TRBV30 to TRBJ1-4; perhaps TRBD1 as D (6 bases). CDR3 length equals 14 residues. V was clipped by 2 bases and J by 1 base, with 8 bases between them. In germline, CDR1 is GTSNPN, CDR2 SVGIG (reference sequence). Written as DNA, the CDR3 is TGTGCCTGGAGTAAGGACAGAACTAATGAAAAACTGTTTTTT. This sequence encodes CAWSKDRTNEKLFF.

The chain combines TRBV28 with TRBJ2-1; 7 bases are a match to TRBD2. V gave up 1 base and J gave up 7 bases; unmatched junction bases: 10. This CDR3 spans 16 amino acids. CDR1 is MDHEN, CDR2 SYDVKM, per germline. The CDR3 reads CASSLYLAVPRNEQFF. DNA of the CDR3: TGTGCCAGCAGTTTATATCTAGCGGTCCCACGGAATGAGCAGTTCTTC.

In regard to this clone: The same CDR3 also results from other DNA sequences found in this sample. The chain couples TRBV7-9 to TRBJ1-6, with D possibly being TRBD1 (6 bases). The CDR3 length is 14 residues. V lost 4 bases and J lost 6, with 10 bases in between. Germline CDR1 SEHNR, CDR2 FQNEAQ (reference sequence). CDR3 protein: CASSSGTSNSPLHF. In DNA form, the CDR3 reads TGTGCCAGCAGCTCCGGGACAAGTAATTCACCCCTCCACTTT.

This clone was observed a single time. The gene calls are TRBV23-1 and TRBJ2-7, with TRBD1 matching over 8 bases. TRBV23-1 is treated as an ORF (open reading frame) with a function not yet certain. This CDR3 region has 13 residues. Trimming removed 8 bases from V and 5 bases from J; junction bases left unmatched: 8. This CDR3 is CASGQGNFHEQYF. CDR3 DNA: TGCGCCAGCGGACAGGGTAATTTCCACGAGCAGTACTTC.

This clone has just one count. The rearrangement joins TRBV19 to TRBJ2-1; 10 nucleotides line up with TRBD2. The germline V gene encodes CDR1 LNHDA and CDR2 SQIVND (reference sequence). CDR3 length: 14 residues. V dropped 7 bases and J dropped 8; count of bases not matched to a gene: 8. In DNA form, the CDR3 reads TGTGCCAGTACCACTAGCGGGATATCGGATGAGCAGTTCTTC. This sequence encodes CASTTSGISDEQFF.

In its sample, this clone was seen once. This sequence joins TRBV10-3 and TRBJ2-2; TRBD1 aligns across 7 bases. The CDR3 length is 17 residues. Trimming at V came to 7 bases and at J to 1 base, leaving 12 bases not matched to a gene. Germline CDR1 ENHRY, CDR2 SYGVKD. The CDR3 protein is CAIKGTNQGVNTGELFF. CDR3 DNA sequence: TGTGCCATCAAGGGGACGAACCAGGGGGTGAACACCGGGGAGCTGTTTTTT.

V is TRBV18 and J is TRBJ1-6, with 7 positions matching TRBD1. V lost 0 bases and J lost 5; bases outside the gene matches: 1. This CDR3 is built from 15 residues. Germline loops: CDR1 KGHSH, CDR2 LQKENI. In DNA, the CDR3 is TGTGCCAGCTCACCACCGGGACAGCATAATTCACCCCTCCACTTT. As protein: CASSPPGQHNSPLHF.